What follows is one T cell receptor beta chain and its context. The sample belongs to a study of blood T cell repertoires in COVID-19. Study as a whole: Sites in the United States, Italy and Spain provided acute and convalescent COVID-19 samples. From T cells, B-cell-depleted T cells, or PBMCs came the material, which was cDNA or gDNA.

The CDR3 is 12 amino acids. Looked up from germline, CDR1 is MGHDK and CDR2 is SYGVNS. Trimming shortened V by 5 bases and J by 0 bases, and 2 bases separated the two germline ends. As handled by the study authors: Estimated nucleated cell counts came from reference gene primer amplification. TCRdb keeps only in-frame clones here, not all; method: immunoSEQ multiplex PCR. The V and J calls and the clone size are those of that table, but D and trimming were determined from the DNA. The table shows 150,000 to 200,000 clones, with more than 60% occurring only once. The sample taken for sequencing was peripheral blood. The clonotype originates from a man aged 55 to 69 with acute or convalescent COVID-19. V and J are TRBV25-1 and TRBJ1-5; no clear D gene. This chain's CDR3 is CASSYSNQPQHF. CDR3 coding DNA: TGTGCCAGCAGTTATAGCAATCAGCCCCAGCATTTT.